The 19 T cell receptor beta chains below come from one sample, sequenced in a study of early T cells in non-severe SARS-CoV-2 infection. Using its own MiXCR run on the 5' RACE reads, TCRdb lists one record per CDR3 protein. The data contain about 60,000 distinct CDR3 sequences, around 12% of them singletons. Sequenced: whole blood. All receptors derive from an adult who was a healthcare worker with PCR-confirmed SARS-CoV-2 infection or an uninfected control (not recorded which).

This clonotype has a handful of counts. The rearrangement joins TRBV18 to TRBJ2-3, with D possibly being TRBD1 or TRBD2 (5 bases each). CDR3 length: 18 amino acids. Germline assignment: CDR1 KGHSH and CDR2 LQKENI. Trimming left V 1 base short and J 0 bases short, with 17 bases between. CDR3: CASSPLGLGPDSTDTQYF. The CDR3 coding sequence is TGTGCCAGCTCACCACTGGGATTGGGACCGGATAGCACAGATACGCAGTATTTT.

The V and J genes are TRBV6-6 and TRBJ2-1, with a tentative D call TRBD2 (6 bases). Germline CDR1 and CDR2: MNHNY and SVGAGI (reference sequence). V was cut by 4 bases and J by 1 base, with 14 bases left in between. The CDR3 covers 16 residues. DNA of the CDR3: TGTGCCAGCAGTTCGTTTAGCGGTCGGTCCTACAATGAGCAGTTCTTC. As protein: CASSSFSGRSYNEQFF.

With regard to this clonotype: A much bigger clone sits one base away, suggesting this may be a read error. This chain links TRBV20-1 with TRBJ1-1; no firm D call. V was clipped by 3 bases and J by 10 bases, with 12 bases between them. CDR1 and CDR2 from the germline V gene are DFQATT and SNEGSKA (reference sequence). The CDR3 totals 11 residues. CDR3 residues: CSASYGFGAFF. The CDR3 DNA reads TGCAGTGCTAGTTACGGGTTTGGAGCTTTCTTT.

V usage is TRBV5-5 and J usage is TRBJ2-1, with D perhaps given as TRBD1 or TRBD2 (5 bases each). The CDR3 sequence is 14 residues long. Germline loops: CDR1 SGHKS, CDR2 YYEKEE (reference sequence). Trimming removed 4 bases from V and 3 bases from J, with 11 bases in between. This CDR3 is CASSPRDGYNEQFF. The CDR3 DNA follows: TGTGCCAGCAGCCCCCGGGACGGCTACAATGAGCAGTTCTTC.

In its sample, this clonotype was seen a few times. The chain uses TRBV29-1 and TRBJ2-5; no firm D call. V dropped 7 bases and J dropped 2 bases, with 14 bases sitting between them. This CDR3 region has 13 residues. Per germline, CDR1 SQVTM and CDR2 ANQGSEA. The CDR3 here is CSAGVRPQETQYF. The DNA of the CDR3 is TGCAGCGCTGGGGTCAGGCCTCAAGAGACCCAGTACTTC.

At least ten counts were recorded for this clonotype. This chain links TRBV6-4 with TRBJ2-3; maybe TRBD2 (6 bases). This CDR3 has 14 amino acids. In germline, CDR1 is MRHNA, CDR2 SNTAGT. V gave up 4 bases and J gave up 11 bases, with 19 bases separating them. For the CDR3, the DNA is TGTGCCAGCAGTGCCGACGGGGGAGCTGTTCGGCAGTATTTT. Its protein is CASSADGGAVRQYF.

Only a few counts were recorded for this clonotype. V is TRBV5-5 and J is TRBJ2-1; possible D gene TRBD2, 6 bases. The V and J ends lost 4 bases and 5 bases respectively, with 10 bases between them. Germline V gene lookup returns CDR1 SGHKS and CDR2 YYEKEE (reference sequence). The CDR3 totals 13 residues. CDR3 protein: CASSEGLNNEQFF. The CDR3 nucleotides read TGTGCCAGCAGCGAGGGACTCAACAATGAGCAGTTCTTC.

This clonotype was detected ten times or more. The chain recombines TRBV19 with TRBJ2-7; perhaps TRBD1 as D (6 bases). V lost 6 bases and J lost 3, with 15 bases in between. Germline loops: CDR1 LNHDA, CDR2 SQIVND (reference sequence). This CDR3 region has 14 residues. The CDR3 sequence: CASSLRTADYEQYF. Here the CDR3 DNA reads TGTGCCAGTAGCCTAAGGACAGCCGACTACGAGCAGTACTTC.

The rearrangement uses TRBV24-1 and TRBJ2-2; 7 nucleotides match TRBD2. J lost 3 bases, V lost 0 bases, and 6 bases had no gene match. The CDR3 sequence is 17 residues long. The V gene's germline CDR1 is KGHDR and CDR2 SFDVKD. The CDR3 region is CATSDLATRGDTGELFF. CDR3 bases: TGTGCCACCAGTGATTTGGCGACCCGGGGGGACACCGGGGAGCTGTTTTTT.

Here the CDR3 reads CATREGRTYEQYF. Written as DNA, the CDR3 is TGTGCCACCAGAGAAGGCCGGACCTACGAGCAGTACTTC. The rearrangement uses TRBV15 and TRBJ2-7; D remains ambiguous. The CDR3 has 13 amino acids. From germline, CDR1 is LNHNV and CDR2 YYDKDF (reference sequence). Trimming removed 6 bases from V and 2 bases from J, with 11 bases in between.

The CDR3 protein is CASSPAPRDRDSYEQYF. Written as DNA, the CDR3 is TGTGCCAGCAGCCCCGCCCCCCGGGACAGGGATTCCTACGAGCAGTACTTC. The rearrangement uses TRBV28 and TRBJ2-7; TRBD1 matches 9 bases. The V segment lost 6 bases and the J segment 1 base; nucleotides outside the gene matches: 13. CDR1 and CDR2 (germline): MDHEN, SYDVKM. The CDR3 runs to 17 residues.

This clonotype was found a few times. The chain links TRBV11-2 to TRBJ2-2; tentative D call: TRBD1 (6 bases). Trimming took off 5 bases at V and 0 bases at J, with 13 bases between the two ends. The length of the CDR3 is 16 residues. Germline V lookup: CDR1 SGHAT, CDR2 FQNNGV. Here the CDR3 reads CASSPLRDTNTGELFF. For the CDR3, the DNA is TGTGCCAGCAGCCCTCTCCGGGACACGAACACCGGGGAGCTGTTTTTT.

This clonotype was counted between two and nine times. The V call is TRBV12-3 or TRBV12-4, the J call TRBJ2-1; TRBD2 is a possible D gene (6 bases). CDR3 length equals 12 residues. Trimming left V 6 bases short and J 14 bases short, with 17 bases between. The CDR3 protein is CASSRLGTAKFF. In DNA form, the CDR3 reads TGTGCCAGCAGCCGCCTTGGGACTGCGAAGTTCTTC.

This clonotype has just a few counts. This CDR3 is CASSLGGRAPDTQYF. CDR3 sequence (DNA): TGTGCCAGCAGTTTAGGGGGGAGGGCTCCAGATACGCAGTATTTT. The rearrangement joins TRBV12-3 or TRBV12-4 to TRBJ2-3; 7 positions agree with TRBD2. CDR3 length: 15 residues. With 1 base clipped from V and 4 bases from J, the junction kept 5 bases outside the gene matches.

The chain employs TRBV29-1 and TRBJ2-5; TRBD1 agrees at 11 bases. V was pared by 1 base and J by 5 bases, with 6 bases of the junction left unmatched. Germline CDR1 SQVTM, CDR2 ANQGSEA. This CDR3 spans 15 amino acids. This chain's CDR3 is CSVEVPGQGVETQYF. The CDR3 DNA reads as TGCAGCGTTGAAGTACCGGGACAGGGGGTGGAGACCCAGTACTTC.

This chain connects TRBV5-6 to TRBJ2-1; D not certain. The CDR3 runs 11 residues. In germline, CDR1 is SGHDT, CDR2 YYEEEE. The V and J ends lost 1 base and 10 bases respectively, with 6 bases between them. The CDR3 bases are TGTGCCAGCAGCTTGAATAGGGAGCAGTTCTTC. Protein product: CASSLNREQFF. Full variable domain (remainder filled in from reference TRBV5-6 and TRBJ2-1): DAGVTQSPTHLIKTRGQQVTLRCSPKSGHDTVSWYQQALGQGPQFIFQYYEEEERQRGNFPDRFSGHQFPNYSSELNVNALLLGDSALYLCASSLNREQFFGPGTRLTVL.

In this sample, this clonotype turned up a few times. The chain recombines TRBV29-1 with TRBJ2-5, with D unclear. Germline V CDR1 and CDR2: SQVTM, ANQGSEA. With 3 bases removed from V and 5 bases from J, the gap between germline ends came to 10 bases. CDR3 size: 12 residues. In nucleotides, the CDR3 is TGCAGCGTTGATTATACCCGGGAGACCCAGTACTTC. Amino acids: CSVDYTRETQYF.

CDR3 coding DNA: TGTGCCACCAGCAGATGGGGAGATACGCAGTATTTT. Protein: CATSRWGDTQYF. J is TRBJ2-3 and V is TRBV15; D is undetermined. The V end lost 2 bases, the J end lost 5 bases, and 5 bases lay between the germline ends. The germline V gene encodes CDR1 LNHNV and CDR2 YYDKDF (reference sequence). The CDR3 is 12 amino acids.

V and J are TRBV3-1 and TRBJ2-1, with D possibly matching TRBD2 (6 bases). CDR1 is LGHDT, CDR2 YNNKEL, per germline (reference sequence). CDR3 length equals 16 residues. V lost 2 bases and J 2 bases, leaving 13 bases between the germline ends. This CDR3 reads CASSQWRGNTYNEQFF. The CDR3, as DNA: TGTGCCAGCAGCCAATGGCGGGGCAACACCTACAATGAGCAGTTCTTC.